The entry below gives a single T cell receptor (beta chain) sequence along with its context. It has no known antigen specificity. The record has no base qualities; no much larger clone is one base away. The CDR3 goes from the cysteine to the phenylalanine over 15 residues. The retained sequence is limited to the CDR3, 45 bases, with the frame set at the first base. The germline V gene yields MNHEY for CDR1 and SVGAGI for CDR2. V and J lose 6 bases and 9 bases, and a span of 18 bases separates them. Peripheral blood CD8+ and CD4+ T cells from healthy donors, Susac syndrome patients and multiple sclerosis patients were profiled using high-throughput TCR beta sequencing. The multiple sclerosis controls were treatment-naive patients who had stable or active relapsing-remitting disease and met the revised McDonald criteria. CD8+ TEMRA cells were enriched by FACS, while bulk CD8+ and CD4+ T cells were purified by magnetic negative isolation. Blood was drawn into EDTA tubes, processed within 24 hours, and PBMCs were isolated by density gradient centrifugation. PBMCs intended for TCR sequencing were cryopreserved in liquid nitrogen and were subsequently thawed in a 37 degrees C water bath. Purity of sorted or isolated CD4+, CD8+ and CD8+ TEMRA cells was at least 90%.

RNA was extracted using the RNeasy kit, and roughly 0.5 to 1 ug of the RNA was reverse transcribed with random hexamers. The immunoSEQ multiplex PCR assay, which covers 54 Vbeta and 13 Jbeta segments, was used to amplify TCR beta CDR3 regions. PCR amplification bias was corrected by using a synthetic template baseline for primer optimization and computational correction. As for the original processing: Reads were annotated to V, D and J genes according to IMGT and were analyzed with immunoSEQ Analyzer, with only productive sequences retained. To calculate clonality, Shannon entropy was normalized by log2 of the number of productive unique sequences and then subtracted from one. For each patient and control, public and private clones were evaluated within the 100 most prevalent clones. Clones were defined as Susac-specific when absent from the healthy and MS cohorts, from 1,000 to 1,100 published viral clones and from other ImmuneACCESS disease sequences. TCRdb handled the public reads itself, with Q25 trimming in fastp and clone calling in MiXCR, and kept productive beta chains. Identical CDR3 proteins give one entry, which carries the most common genes and DNA. TCRdb's processing, not the authors', yielded these V and J calls. The sample table shows about 210,000 distinct CDR3 sequences, and about 96% are seen once. About 0.091% of the sample goes to the ten largest clones.

This sample is drawn from a study of CD8 T cells in Susac syndrome (dated by TCRdb to 2018 to 2020). In terms of the full investigation: Repertoire sequencing was used to test whether CD8+ T cell activation and differentiation in Susac syndrome was antigen driven. Overall study outcomes, separate from this receptor: The number of individuals in the TCR sequencing and HLA analysis was acknowledged as relatively small.

Rearrangement joined TRBV6-5 to TRBJ1-6; the D gene is possibly TRBD1, with 6 bases matching. Input material: CD4+ T cells from PBMCs. The origin of this receptor is a human donor with multiple sclerosis. CDR3 region: CASRLNRADRSPLHF. The nucleotide sequence reads as follows: TGTGCCAGCAGGCTTAACAGGGCCGACCGTTCACCCCTCCACTTT.